This T cell receptor (beta chain) was profiled in a study of blood T cells in healthy people across ages. The CDR3 consists of 14 residues. Germline lookup yields CDR1 DFQATT and CDR2 SNEGSKA (reference sequence). V lost 3 bases to trimming and J lost 13 bases, with 22 bases between them. Primers used in a second PCR of roughly 7 to 11 cycles were a sample-barcoded 5' primer and a J-beta primer mix. TCRdb ran MiXCR on the 5' RACE reads and lists one entry per CDR3 protein. Of over 1,300,000 distinct CDR3 sequences listed, around 59% are singletons. This clonotype has more than one count but fewer than ten. The antigen is undetermined. Overall study results and limits: Unsorted PBMCs prevented conclusive naive versus antigen-experienced comparison.

The sequence was obtained from a young man in good health. The chain joins TRBV20-1 to TRBJ2-4, with D perhaps matching TRBD1 or TRBD2 (5 bases each). The sequenced sample was blood. The CDR3 protein is CSASVTESGLEQYF. CDR3 bases: TGCAGTGCTAGCGTGACAGAATCGGGGCTGGAGCAGTACTTC.